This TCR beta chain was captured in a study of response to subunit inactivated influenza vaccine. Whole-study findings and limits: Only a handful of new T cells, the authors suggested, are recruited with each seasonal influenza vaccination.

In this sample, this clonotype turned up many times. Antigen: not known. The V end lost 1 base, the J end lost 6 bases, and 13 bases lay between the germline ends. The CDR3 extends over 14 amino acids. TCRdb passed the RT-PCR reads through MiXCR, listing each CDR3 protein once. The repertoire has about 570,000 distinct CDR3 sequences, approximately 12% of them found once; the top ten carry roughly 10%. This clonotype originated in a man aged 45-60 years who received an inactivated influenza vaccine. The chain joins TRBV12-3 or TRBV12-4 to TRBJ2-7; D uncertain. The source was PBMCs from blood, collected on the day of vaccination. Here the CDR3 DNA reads TGTGCCAGCAGTTTAGGGCAGGCCTGGGGCGAGCAGTACTTC. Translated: CASSLGQAWGEQYF.